The following is a T cell receptor (beta chain) sequence with its context. This sample stems from a study of blood T cell repertoires in COVID-19. About the study: From the United States, Italy and Spain came samples of acute and convalescent COVID-19. The analysed material was cDNA or gDNA that came from T cells, B-cell-depleted T cells, or PBMCs.

Produced via immunoSEQ multiplex PCR; TCRdb's table is partial and in-frame only. The sample includes roughly 290,000 clones, about nine tenths seen only once; the top ten take 1.5% to 2%. The specimen was PBMCs or T cells enriched from blood (not recorded which). The clonotype was recovered from a woman between 35 and 50 years old who had recovered from COVID-19.

The CDR3 region is CAWSALAGGGDTQYF. CDR3 bases: TGTGCCTGGAGTGCCCTAGCGGGAGGAGGAGATACGCAGTATTTT. The chain combines TRBV30 with TRBJ2-3; 11 nucleotides agree with TRBD2. This CDR3 contains 15 residues. The junction had 5 bases not matched to a gene; V was cut back by 1 base and J by 5 bases. Germline CDR1 is GTSNPN and CDR2 is SVGIG (reference sequence).